Below, 21 T cell receptor beta chains from the same sample are listed, as sequenced in a study of T cells in localized non-small cell lung cancer. TCRdb's copy holds only in-frame clones and misses some; the assay was immunoSEQ multiplex PCR. The data hold 86,000 or so clones, with approximately 84% observed a single time. The sequencing used peripheral blood, collected before any cancer treatment. The source of these receptors is a man aged 35 to 69 with stage I lung adenocarcinoma.

This clone was counted a few times. J is TRBJ1-5 and V is TRBV4-1; D unclear. From germline, CDR1 is MGHRA and CDR2 YSYEKL. The CDR3 is 16 residues long. With 3 bases removed from V and 6 bases from J, the gap between germline ends came to 18 bases. CDR3 amino acids: CASSQGVQGVGQPQHF. In nucleotides, the CDR3 is TGCGCCAGCAGCCAGGGAGTTCAAGGAGTTGGTCAGCCCCAGCATTTT.

V is TRBV6-6 and J is TRBJ2-7; 9 bases map to TRBD1. Germline V gene sequence: CDR1 MNHNY, CDR2 SVGAGI (reference sequence). This CDR3 comprises 14 residues. J gave up 2 bases and V 5 bases, and 4 bases lay outside the gene matches. The CDR3 DNA follows: TGTGCCAGCAGTCCGCGACAGGGGGCCTACGAGCAGTACTTC. Translated, it gives CASSPRQGAYEQYF.

The chain joins TRBV11-3 to TRBJ2-3; 7 nucleotides match TRBD2. J gave up 1 base and V 1 base, and 11 bases lay outside the gene matches. Germline-derived CDR1 and CDR2 are SGHNT and YENEEA. The CDR3 covers 18 residues. The chain's CDR3 is CASSLGPTSLGGTDTQYF. As DNA, the CDR3 is TGTGCCAGCAGCTTAGGCCCGACTAGCCTAGGGGGCACAGATACGCAGTATTTT.

The chain links TRBV2 to TRBJ1-5, with D hard to call. CDR3 size: 15 residues. Germline V gene sequence: CDR1 SNHLY, CDR2 FYNNEI. V lost 2 bases to trimming and J lost 2 bases, with 10 bases between them. CDR3 sequence: CASSEPGSGNQPQHF. The DNA of the CDR3 is TGTGCCAGCAGTGAACCTGGCTCTGGCAATCAGCCCCAGCATTTT.

This sequence joins TRBV7-3 and TRBJ2-2; 7 bases match TRBD2. The CDR3 has 14 residues. Trimming cost V 5 bases and J 4 bases; bases outside gene matches: 4. The germline V gene has CDR1 SGHTA and CDR2 FQGTGA. The CDR3 DNA reads TGTGCCAGCAGCCTAGGGAGGGCCACCGGGGAGCTGTTTTTT. Its translation: CASSLGRATGELFF.

V and J are TRBV4-2 and TRBJ2-5, with a weak D call TRBD2 (5 bases). CDR3 length: 14 amino acids. Germline V gene data show CDR1 as LGHNA and CDR2 as YNFKEQ. Trimming took 0 bases from V and 4 from J, leaving 9 bases between them. CDR3 region: CASSQDRRIETQYF. CDR3 in DNA: TGTGCCAGCAGCCAAGATAGGAGGATAGAGACCCAGTACTTC.

The chain has TRBV5-1 and TRBJ2-7; a weak D match, TRBD1 (6 bases). V lost 4 bases, J lost 0 bases, and 14 bases lay in between. CDR1 and CDR2 from the germline V gene are SGHRS and YFSETQ. The CDR3 has 15 residues. CDR3 region: CASSPRTARSYEQYF. Here the CDR3 DNA reads TGCGCCAGCAGCCCTCGGACAGCCCGCTCCTACGAGCAGTACTTC.

The chain combines TRBV6-6 with TRBJ1-2; D call uncertain. V was cut by 4 bases and J by 1 base, with 7 bases left in between. The CDR3 has 13 amino acids. The germline CDR1 and CDR2 sequences are MNHNY and SVGAGI (reference sequence). The DNA for the CDR3 is TGTGCCAGCAGTTTAGAGGGTAACTATGGCTACACCTTC. Protein product: CASSLEGNYGYTF.

The rearrangement links TRBV29-1 to TRBJ2-5; no clear D gene. CDR1 and CDR2 from the germline V gene are SQVTM and ANQGSEA. There are 10 residues in the CDR3. V was shortened by 3 bases and J by 5 bases, with 4 bases between the two germline ends. This CDR3 is CSVDMETQYF. CDR3 nucleotides: TGCAGCGTTGATATGGAGACCCAGTACTTC.

The rearrangement uses TRBV9 and TRBJ1-6; TRBD1 might be the D (6 bases). CDR1 and CDR2 (germline): SGDLS, YYNGEE. V was shortened by 4 bases and J by 11 bases, with 16 bases between the two germline ends. This CDR3 comprises 14 residues. The CDR3, as DNA: TGTGCCAGCAGCCCAGATACAGGGTCAACACCCCTCCACTTT. It is translated as CASSPDTGSTPLHF.

The genes are TRBV7-2 and TRBJ2-6; 11 nucleotides match TRBD2. Germline-derived CDR1 and CDR2 are SGHTA and FQGNSA. Trimming took 5 bases from V and 1 from J; bases not matched to a gene: 7. The CDR3 consists of 18 residues. The DNA of the CDR3 is TGTGCCAGCAGCCCACGGGTAGCGGGGGGGTCTGGGGCCAACGTCCTGACTTTC. Translated: CASSPRVAGGSGANVLTF.

This clone was seen once. CDR3 sequence reads: CASNLGAAQYF. The CDR3 bases are TGTGCCAGCAATTTGGGGGCGGCCCAGTACTTC. The chain joins TRBV2 to TRBJ2-5, with D maybe TRBD1 (6 bases). Between the trimmed V and J ends, which lost 7 bases and 9 bases, there was a span of 12 bases. CDR1 and CDR2 (germline): SNHLY, FYNNEI. The CDR3 consists of 11 residues.

The J gene is TRBJ2-5, the V gene TRBV9; 7 positions match TRBD2. J lost 2 bases, V lost 0 bases, and 1 base had no gene match. This CDR3 has 14 amino acids. Per the germline V gene, CDR1 is SGDLS and CDR2 is YYNGEE. CDR3 in DNA: TGTGCCAGCAGCGTAGCAGCGGGGCAAGAGACCCAGTACTTC. This encodes CASSVAAGQETQYF.

The gene calls are TRBV7-2 and TRBJ2-7, with D possibly TRBD2 on 5 matching bases. V shed 4 bases and J shed 2 bases, with 9 bases lying between them. Germline-derived CDR1 and CDR2 are SGHTA and FQGNSA. The CDR3 extends over 13 amino acids. The DNA of the CDR3 is TGTGCCAGCAGCTCCCCGGGAACCTACGAGCAGTACTTC. It codes for CASSSPGTYEQYF.

This chain links TRBV28 with TRBJ2-1; a possible D gene is TRBD1 (6 bases). V was clipped by 6 bases and J by 10 bases, with 22 bases between them. The germline CDR1 and CDR2 sequences are MDHEN and SYDVKM. This CDR3 region has 15 residues. The CDR3 here is CASSLGGPAGKEQFF. DNA of the CDR3: TGTGCCAGCAGCTTAGGGGGACCCGCCGGCAAAGAGCAGTTCTTC.

This chain links TRBV29-1 with TRBJ1-2; 8 nucleotides align to TRBD1. V lost 7 bases and J lost 6; bases outside the gene matches: 7. Germline V CDR1 and CDR2: SQVTM, ANQGSEA. The CDR3 extends over 12 amino acids. The CDR3 region has the DNA TGCAGCGCTCCGGGACAGGAGGATGGCTACACCTTC. Its protein is CSAPGQEDGYTF.

The CDR3 is CASSLSMTGQGAFSNQPQHF. The CDR3 nucleotides are TGTGCCAGCTCACTAAGTATGACCGGACAGGGGGCCTTTAGCAATCAGCCCCAGCATTTT. This chain links TRBV18 with TRBJ1-5; 11 bases agree with TRBD1. The CDR3 is 20 residues long. Germline lookup yields CDR1 KGHSH and CDR2 LQKENI. V lost 4 bases, J lost 0 bases, and 14 bases stayed unmatched.

The chain links TRBV27 to TRBJ1-2; D is unclear. Trimming cost V 2 bases and J 2 bases, with 6 bases left between them. Per germline, CDR1 MNHEY and CDR2 SMNVEV (reference sequence). The CDR3 totals 13 residues. Here the CDR3 reads CASSLIGNYGYTF. The CDR3 DNA sequence: TGTGCCAGCAGTTTAATAGGGAACTATGGCTACACCTTC.

V usage is TRBV19 and J usage is TRBJ1-1; D is ambiguous. Trimming pared 5 bases from V and 7 bases from J, leaving 11 bases between. Germline V gives CDR1 LNHDA, CDR2 SQIVND (reference sequence). The length of the CDR3 is 12 residues. In DNA, the CDR3 is TGTGCCAGTAGTGGCCCGTCCTTTGAAGCTTTCTTT. Encoded protein: CASSGPSFEAFF.

Only a few counts were recorded for this clone. The CDR3 DNA sequence: TGTGCCAGTAGTAGGGACTTGGAGACCCAGTACTTC. It encodes CASSRDLETQYF. V gene TRBV19 combines with J gene TRBJ2-5; weak D call: TRBD2 (6 bases). Trimming left V 4 bases short and J 5 bases short, with 8 bases between. Germline V CDR1 and CDR2: LNHDA, SQIVND (reference sequence). The CDR3 has 12 amino acids.

This chain connects TRBV30 to TRBJ2-2, with 8 bases lining up with TRBD1. The V gene's germline CDR1 is GTSNPN and CDR2 SVGIG (reference sequence). The CDR3 runs to 17 residues. Unmatched junction bases numbered 9, after V lost 3 bases and J lost 0 bases. CDR3 protein: CAWRGARGRTNTGELFF. DNA for the CDR3: TGTGCCTGGAGGGGGGCCAGGGGGCGAACGAACACCGGGGAGCTGTTTTTT.